This TCR beta chain was documented in a study of T-cell memory formation after mild COVID-19. TCRdb processed the 5' RACE reads anew with MiXCR; each CDR3 protein has one entry. Of over 350,000 distinct CDR3 sequences in the sample, approximately 25% were seen once. Germline V gene data show CDR1 as SGHVS and CDR2 as FNYEAQ. V dropped 5 bases and J dropped 2 bases, with 9 bases sitting between them. The length of the CDR3 is 14 residues. The chain employs TRBV7-6 and TRBJ2-2, with a tentative D call TRBD2 (5 bases). The sequenced material came from PBMCs or a T cell subset sorted from them (not recorded which). The receptor was isolated from an adult woman who had mild COVID-19 (a few samples of this study predate the infection). Cell type and time point are not known. The CDR3 region is CASSGSPNTGELFF. Written as DNA, the CDR3 is TGTGCCAGCAGCGGGAGTCCCAACACCGGGGAGCTGTTTTTT.